This is a list of T cell receptor beta chains from one sample in a study of beta chain features in type 1 diabetes. The data were produced by immunoSEQ multiplex PCR, yet TCRdb's version contains in-frame clones alone and is incomplete. This table has a few hundred thousand clones, over 9.5% appearing once. Sequences were obtained from naive CD4+ T cells from blood. The receptors shown here come from a man younger than 35 in good health. Both conserved end residues are part of each CDR3. The D gene is left open where the match is weak. The size field is filled for only some rows; it gives once, few, many or a size class.

j_call | clone_size | v_call | d_call | cdr3_nt | cdr3_aa
TRBJ2-3 | . | TRBV5-1 | . | TGCGCCAGCAGCTTGCGTCAGGCGGGGGATACGCAGTATTTT | CASSLRQAGDTQYF
TRBJ2-7 | . | TRBV27 | . | TGTGCCAGCAGCAGGGAGGACGAGCAGTACTTC | CASSREDEQYF
TRBJ2-3 | many | TRBV7-2 | . | TGTGCCAGCAGCTTTCGAGATACGCAGTATTTT | CASSFRDTQYF
TRBJ2-4 | few | TRBV7-9 | TRBD2 | TGTGCCAGCAGCTCCCCTAGCGGGGGAGGCATTCAGTACTTC | CASSSPSGGGIQYF
TRBJ2-2 | . | TRBV7-9 | . | TGTGCCAGCAGCATTGGGACAAGCGGGGAGCTGTTTTTT | CASSIGTSGELFF
TRBJ2-7 | few | TRBV28 | TRBD1 | TGTGCCAGCAGAACCGGGACAGGGGTCGAAGAGCAGTACTTC | CASRTGTGVEEQYF
TRBJ2-7 | few | TRBV30 | TRBD2 | TGTGCCTGGAGTCCAACACGGACTAGCGGGAGGGCTCTGGGTCGTGAGCAGTACTTC | CAWSPTRTSGRALGREQYF
TRBJ1-2 | . | TRBV10-3 | . | TGTGCCATCAGTGAGCCCGCTTCGACAGAAGGGGACTATGGCTACACCTTC | CAISEPASTEGDYGYTF
TRBJ2-7 | . | TRBV29-1 | TRBD1 | TGCAGCGTTGTGGACCCAGGGGGTCGGTCCTCCTACGAGCAGTACTTC | CSVVDPGGRSSYEQYF
TRBJ2-1 | . | TRBV7-2 | TRBD2 | TGTGCCAGCAGCCCGTCACCTCTAGCGGTTGGGATCAATGAGCAGTTCTTC | CASSPSPLAVGINEQFF
TRBJ2-2 | . | TRBV7-7 | . | TGTGCTAGCAGCTTAGATGGTGTAGACACCGGGGAGCTGTTTTTT | CASSLDGVDTGELFF
TRBJ2-3 | few | TRBV5-4 | . | TGTGCCAGCAGCTTGGGCGGATACACAGATACGCAGTATTTT | CASSLGGYTDTQYF
TRBJ2-3 | . | TRBV7-9 | . | TGTGCCAGCAGCCCTAGCGCAGCGGAAAGCACAGATACGCAGTATTTT | CASSPSAAESTDTQYF
TRBJ2-1 | . | TRBV7-3 | TRBD2 | TGTGCCAGCACCCTATGGGGCGGGAGCTCCTACAATGAGCAGTTCTTC | CASTLWGGSSYNEQFF
TRBJ1-2 | . | TRBV5-1 | . | TGCGCCAGCATGCCCCAGTTCAGATCAGATGGCTACACCTTC | CASMPQFRSDGYTF
TRBJ2-1 | . | TRBV7-3 | TRBD2 | TGTGCCAGCAGCTTAGGGGGGAGGGTCGGTAATGAGCAGTTCTTC | CASSLGGRVGNEQFF
TRBJ2-7 | . | TRBV30 | TRBD2 | TGTGCCTGGAGTGGACCCTCCACTAGCGGGACGACCTACGAGCAGTACTTC | CAWSGPSTSGTTYEQYF
TRBJ2-1 | . | TRBV18 | TRBD2 | TGTGCCAGCTCATTCAAACTCACTAGCGGGGTCTCCAATGAGCAGTTCTTC | CASSFKLTSGVSNEQFF
TRBJ2-3 | . | TRBV28 | . | TGTGCCAGCAGGGAGCGGTTCACAGATACGCAGTATTTT | CASRERFTDTQYF
TRBJ2-3 | . | TRBV7-2 | TRBD2 | TGTGCCAGCAGCCCCGGGACTAGCGGGGGGGAGGGTACGCAGTATTTT | CASSPGTSGGEGTQYF
TRBJ1-3 | few | TRBV5-4 | . | TGTGCCAGCAGCCTCAAGACGGGGGTCGGAAACACCATATATTTT | CASSLKTGVGNTIYF
TRBJ1-1 | few | TRBV11-1 | TRBD1 | TGTGCCAGCAGCCCCGACAGGGGTGAAGCTTTCTTT | CASSPDRGEAFF
TRBJ2-1 | few | TRBV4-2 | TRBD2 | TGTGCCAGCAGCCAAGCCGAGACTAGCGGAAACAATGAGCAGTTCTTC | CASSQAETSGNNEQFF
TRBJ2-5 | . | TRBV21-1 | . | TGTGCCAGCAGGCCTAGCGGGGGGCGAACCGAACTCCAAGAGACCCAGTACTTC | CASRPSGGRTELQETQYF
TRBJ1-1 | . | TRBV7-8 | . | TGTGCCAGCAGCTCGAGATTAGTGAACACTGAAGCTTTCTTT | CASSSRLVNTEAFF
TRBJ2-7 | few | TRBV7-6 | . | TGTGCCAGCAGCTTAGGGACGCAGGGGAAGTCGTACGAGCAGTACTTC | CASSLGTQGKSYEQYF
TRBJ1-2 | . | TRBV20-1 | . | TGCAGTGCTAGTGGACAGATGGGTTACACCTTC | CSASGQMGYTF
TRBJ2-5 | few | TRBV5-4 | . | TGTGCCAGCAGCTTTGACGGACTGTCTGGCCAAGAGACCCAGTACTTC | CASSFDGLSGQETQYF
TRBJ2-5 | . | TRBV7-2 | TRBD2 | TGTGCCAGCAGCCCGGGACTAGCTGGGGAGACCCAGTACTTC | CASSPGLAGETQYF
TRBJ2-5 | few | TRBV7-2 | TRBD2 | TGTGCCAGCAGCTTAGGAGGCGGGAGGCCCCAAGAGACCCAGTACTTC | CASSLGGGRPQETQYF
TRBJ2-7 | . | TRBV27 | TRBD2 | TGTGCCAGCAGTTTCAGCGGGGCCTACGAGCAGTACTTC | CASSFSGAYEQYF
TRBJ2-5 | few | TRBV9 | TRBD2 | TGTGCCAGCAGCATTACCGGGACTAGCTCCCAAGAGACCCAGTACTTC | CASSITGTSSQETQYF
TRBJ2-7 | few | TRBV10-3 | TRBD1 | TGTGCCATCAGTGAGTCATGGGACAGGCTCGGGGAGCAGTACTTC | CAISESWDRLGEQYF
TRBJ2-7 | . | TRBV5-6 | . | TGTGCCAGCAGCTCGGGACAAAGGTTGGACGAGCAGTACTTC | CASSSGQRLDEQYF